This T cell receptor beta chain was retrieved from a study of vaccination and CD4 T cells after COVID-19. Turning to the study itself: Six males and four females constituted the convalescent cohort, two of whom were Hispanic. The post-COVID sampling time was a median 101 days after diagnosis, ranging from 35 to 161.

The CDR3 runs 15 residues. V trimming: 3 bases; J trimming: 3 bases; junction bases outside the gene matches: 8. Germline-derived CDR1 and CDR2 are SGDLS and YYNGEE. Treatment noted: roughly ten-day PBMC culture with coronavirus spike peptide pools or control peptides (ViraFEST assay). CD4+ T lymphocytes from the unexposed donor were collected before the COVID-19 pandemic (2011-2018). With 8.5 to 10 ug/ml peptide pools and roughly 9.8 IU/ml IL-2, PBMCs were cultured at approximately 2 million per well. Available cell numbers determined whether unexposed-donor CD4+ T cells were probed with SARS-CoV-2 S/N and four cold-coronavirus spikes. An Oncomine TCR Beta short-read assay was used to sequence the DNA from cultured CD4+ T cells. TCRdb called the PCR reads again in MiXCR, with one record for every CDR3 protein. This table holds several hundred distinct CDR3 sequences, just over 15% found once. On this clonotype: Its specificity is not known.

The receptor was isolated from a human donor in good health. Source material: CD4+ T cells from blood, cultured in vitro. The chain combines TRBV9 with TRBJ2-7; 8 bases fit TRBD2. CDR3 residues: CASSAGTRSLYEQYF. The CDR3, as DNA: TGTGCCAGCAGCGCCGGGACTAGGTCACTCTACGAGCAGTACTTC.